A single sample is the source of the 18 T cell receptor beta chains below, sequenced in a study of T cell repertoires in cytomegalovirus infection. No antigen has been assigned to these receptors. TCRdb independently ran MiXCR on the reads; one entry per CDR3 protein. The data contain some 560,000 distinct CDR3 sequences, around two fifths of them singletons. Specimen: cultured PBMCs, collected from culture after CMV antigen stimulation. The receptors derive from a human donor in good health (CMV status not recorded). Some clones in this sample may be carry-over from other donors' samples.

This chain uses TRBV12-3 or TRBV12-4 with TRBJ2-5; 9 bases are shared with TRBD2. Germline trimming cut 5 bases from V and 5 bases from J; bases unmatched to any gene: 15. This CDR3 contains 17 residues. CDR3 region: CASSPEGRGRAGETQYF. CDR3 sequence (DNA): TGTGCCAGCAGTCCCGAAGGTCGCGGGAGGGCCGGCGAGACCCAGTACTTC.

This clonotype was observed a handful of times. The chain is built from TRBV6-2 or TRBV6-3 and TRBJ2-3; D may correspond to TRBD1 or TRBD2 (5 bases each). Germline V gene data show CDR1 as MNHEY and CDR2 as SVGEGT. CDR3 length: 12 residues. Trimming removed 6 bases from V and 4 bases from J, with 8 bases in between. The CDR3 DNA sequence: TGTGCCAGCAGCCGGGACCCAGATACGCAGTATTTT. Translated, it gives CASSRDPDTQYF.

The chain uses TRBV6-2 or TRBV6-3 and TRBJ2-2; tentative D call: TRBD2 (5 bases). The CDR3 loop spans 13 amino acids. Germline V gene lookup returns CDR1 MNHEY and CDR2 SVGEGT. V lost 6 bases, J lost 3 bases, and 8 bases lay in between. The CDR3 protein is CASRSSYTGELFF. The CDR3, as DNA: TGTGCCAGCAGATCTAGCTACACCGGGGAGCTGTTTTTT.

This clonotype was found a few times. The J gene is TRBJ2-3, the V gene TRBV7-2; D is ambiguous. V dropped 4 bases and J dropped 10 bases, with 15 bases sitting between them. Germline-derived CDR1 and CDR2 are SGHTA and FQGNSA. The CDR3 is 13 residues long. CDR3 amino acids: CASSSQTAGSQYF. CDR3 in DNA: TGTGCCAGCAGCTCCCAAACAGCTGGGTCGCAGTATTTT.

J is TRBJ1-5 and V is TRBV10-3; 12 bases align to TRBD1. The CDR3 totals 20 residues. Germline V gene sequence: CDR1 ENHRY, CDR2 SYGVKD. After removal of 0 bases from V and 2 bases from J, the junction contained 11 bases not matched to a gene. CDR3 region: CAISESAGQGAIWGNQPQHF. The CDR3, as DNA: TGTGCCATCAGTGAGTCCGCGGGACAGGGGGCCATATGGGGCAATCAGCCCCAGCATTTT.

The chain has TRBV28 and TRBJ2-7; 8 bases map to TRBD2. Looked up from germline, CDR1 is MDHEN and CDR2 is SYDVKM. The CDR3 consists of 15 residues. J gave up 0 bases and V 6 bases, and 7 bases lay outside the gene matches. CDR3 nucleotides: TGTGCCAGCAGCGGTCGGGGGGGGCCCTCCTACGAGCAGTACTTC. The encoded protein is CASSGRGGPSYEQYF.

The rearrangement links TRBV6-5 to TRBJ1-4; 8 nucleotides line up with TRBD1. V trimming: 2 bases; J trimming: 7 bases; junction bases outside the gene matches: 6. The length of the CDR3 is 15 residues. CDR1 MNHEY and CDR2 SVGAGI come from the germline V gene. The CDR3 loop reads CASSYQQGVVEKLFF. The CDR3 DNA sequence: TGTGCCAGCAGTTACCAACAGGGGGTGGTTGAAAAACTGTTTTTT.

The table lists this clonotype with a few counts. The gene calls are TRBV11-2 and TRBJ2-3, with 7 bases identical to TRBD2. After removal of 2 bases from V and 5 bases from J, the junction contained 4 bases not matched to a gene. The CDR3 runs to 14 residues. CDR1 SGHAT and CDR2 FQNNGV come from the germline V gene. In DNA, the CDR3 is TGTGCCAGCAGCTTATTTGCGGGGGAAGATACGCAGTATTTT. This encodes CASSLFAGEDTQYF.

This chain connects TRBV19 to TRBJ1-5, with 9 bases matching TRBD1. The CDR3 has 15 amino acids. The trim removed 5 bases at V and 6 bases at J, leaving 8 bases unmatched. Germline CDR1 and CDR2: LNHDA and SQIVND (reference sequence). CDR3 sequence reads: CASSVTGTGPQPQHF. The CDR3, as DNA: TGTGCCAGTAGTGTGACCGGGACAGGGCCTCAGCCCCAGCATTTT.

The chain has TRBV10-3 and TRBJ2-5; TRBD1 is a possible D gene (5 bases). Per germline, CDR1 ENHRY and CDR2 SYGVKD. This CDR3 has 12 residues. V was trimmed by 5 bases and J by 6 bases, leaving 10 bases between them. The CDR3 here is CAISQGRQTQYF. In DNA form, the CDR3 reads TGTGCCATCAGTCAGGGTAGGCAGACCCAGTACTTC.

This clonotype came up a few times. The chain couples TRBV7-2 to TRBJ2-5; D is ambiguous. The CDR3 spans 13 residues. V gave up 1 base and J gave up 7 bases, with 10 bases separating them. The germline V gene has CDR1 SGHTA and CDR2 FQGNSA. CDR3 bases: TGTGCCAGCAGCTTAGGACGCTCGGGGACCCAGTACTTC. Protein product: CASSLGRSGTQYF.

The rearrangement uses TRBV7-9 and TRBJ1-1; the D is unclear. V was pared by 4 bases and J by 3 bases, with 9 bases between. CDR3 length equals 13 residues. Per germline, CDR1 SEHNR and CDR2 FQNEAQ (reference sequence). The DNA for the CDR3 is TGTGCCAGCAGCTCCCAGGAGTACACTGAAGCTTTCTTT. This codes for CASSSQEYTEAFF.

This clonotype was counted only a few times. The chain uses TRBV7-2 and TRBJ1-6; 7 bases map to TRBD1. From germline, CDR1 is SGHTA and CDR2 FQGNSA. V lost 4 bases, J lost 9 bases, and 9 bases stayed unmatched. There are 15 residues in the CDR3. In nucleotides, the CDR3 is TGTGCCAGCAGCTCTCAGACAGGGAACGGTTCACCCCTCCACTTT. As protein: CASSSQTGNGSPLHF.

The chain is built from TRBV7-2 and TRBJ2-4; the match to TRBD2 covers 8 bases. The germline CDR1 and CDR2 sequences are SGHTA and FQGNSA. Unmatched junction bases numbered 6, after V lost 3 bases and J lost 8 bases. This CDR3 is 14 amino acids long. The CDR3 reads CASSLTGGVYIQYF. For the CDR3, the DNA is TGTGCCAGCAGCTTGACGGGGGGGGTGTACATTCAGTACTTC.

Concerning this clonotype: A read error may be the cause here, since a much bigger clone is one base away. In nucleotides, the CDR3 is TGTGCCAGCAGTTACTGGCAGAACACTGAAGCTTTCTTT. Translating gives CASSYWQNTEAFF. This chain joins TRBV6-2 or TRBV6-3 and TRBJ1-1; D is ambiguous. Germline values: CDR1 MNHEY, CDR2 SVGEGT. There are 13 residues in the CDR3. Trimming left V 1 base short and J 1 base short, with 4 bases between.

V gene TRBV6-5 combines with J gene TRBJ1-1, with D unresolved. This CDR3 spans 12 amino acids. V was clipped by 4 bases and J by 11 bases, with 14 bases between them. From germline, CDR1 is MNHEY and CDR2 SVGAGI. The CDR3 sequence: CASSSSGSQAFF. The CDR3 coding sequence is TGTGCCAGCAGTTCCTCGGGGTCCCAGGCTTTCTTT.

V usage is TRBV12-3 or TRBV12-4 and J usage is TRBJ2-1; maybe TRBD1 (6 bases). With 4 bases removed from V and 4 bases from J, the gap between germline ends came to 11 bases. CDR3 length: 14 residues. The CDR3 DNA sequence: TGTGCCAGCAGTTCTGGGGGCCGATACAATGAGCAGTTCTTC. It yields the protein CASSSGGRYNEQFF.

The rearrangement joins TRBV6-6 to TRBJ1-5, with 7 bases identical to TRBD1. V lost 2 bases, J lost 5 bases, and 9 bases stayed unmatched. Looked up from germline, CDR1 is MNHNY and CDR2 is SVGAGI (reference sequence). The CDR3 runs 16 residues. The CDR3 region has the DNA TGTGCCAGCAGTTACCGGGCAGGGGGGGGGGATCAGCCCCAGCATTTT. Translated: CASSYRAGGGDQPQHF.